This T cell receptor (beta chain) derives from a study of blood T cell repertoires in COVID-19. Study-wide context: COVID-19 samples collected from the United States, Italy and Spain covered acute and convalescent phases. T cells, B-cell-depleted T cells, or PBMCs provided the cDNA or gDNA that served as material.

Authors' processing steps: Reference gene primer amplification in the assay estimated nucleated cell counts. The assay was immunoSEQ multiplex PCR, and TCRdb's table has in-frame clones only and misses some. D and trimming were read from the DNA, whereas the V and J calls and clone size are those reported in that table. This table holds 130,000 to 150,000 clones, over 75% found once. CDR1 and CDR2 from the germline V gene are SGDLS and YYNGEE. V lost 1 base and J 4 bases, leaving 10 bases between the germline ends. This CDR3 has 14 residues. The V call is TRBV9, the J call TRBJ2-3; TRBD2 is a possible D gene (5 bases). The TCR comes from a man in his sixties or seventies with acute or convalescent COVID-19. Input material: peripheral blood. The CDR3 reads CASSVRGLADTQYF. CDR3 bases: TGTGCCAGCAGCGTAAGAGGGTTGGCAGATACGCAGTATTTT. The full variable domain, completed using reference TRBV9 and TRBJ2-3, is DSGVTQTPKHLITATGQRVTLRCSPRSGDLSVYWYQQSLDQGLQFLIQYYNGEERAKGNILERFSAQQFPDLHSELNLSSLELGDSALYFCASSVRGLADTQYFGPGTRLTVL.